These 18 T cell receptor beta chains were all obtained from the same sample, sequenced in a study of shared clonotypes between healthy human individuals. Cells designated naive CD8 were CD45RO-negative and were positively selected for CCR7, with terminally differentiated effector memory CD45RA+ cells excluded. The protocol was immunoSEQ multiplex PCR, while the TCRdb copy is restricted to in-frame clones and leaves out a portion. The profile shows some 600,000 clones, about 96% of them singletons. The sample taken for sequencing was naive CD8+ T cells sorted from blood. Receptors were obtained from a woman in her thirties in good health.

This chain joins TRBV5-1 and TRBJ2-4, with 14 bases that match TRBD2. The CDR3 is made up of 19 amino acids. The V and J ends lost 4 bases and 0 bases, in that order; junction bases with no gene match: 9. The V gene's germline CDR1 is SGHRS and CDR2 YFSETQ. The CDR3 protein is CASSLGTSGSLLAKNIQYF. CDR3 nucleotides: TGCGCCAGCAGCCTAGGGACTAGCGGGAGTTTACTAGCCAAAAACATTCAGTACTTC. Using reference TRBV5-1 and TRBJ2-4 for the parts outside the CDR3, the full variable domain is KAGVTQTPRYLIKTRGQQVTLSCSPISGHRSVSWYQQTPGQGLQFLFEYFSETQRNKGNFPGRFSGRQFSNSRSEMNVSTLELGDSALYLCASSLGTSGSLLAKNIQYFGAGTRLSVL.

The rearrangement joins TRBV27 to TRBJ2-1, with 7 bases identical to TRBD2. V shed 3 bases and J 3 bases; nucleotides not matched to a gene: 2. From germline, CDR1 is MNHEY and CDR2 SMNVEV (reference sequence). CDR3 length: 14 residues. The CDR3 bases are TGTGCCAGCAGTTTTACGGGAGGCTACAATGAGCAGTTCTTC. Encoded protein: CASSFTGGYNEQFF.

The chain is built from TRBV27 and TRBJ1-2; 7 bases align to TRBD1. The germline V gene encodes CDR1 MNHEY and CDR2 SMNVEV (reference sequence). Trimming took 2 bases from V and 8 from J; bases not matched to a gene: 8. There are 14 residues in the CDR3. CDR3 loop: CASSLRGPLLGYTF. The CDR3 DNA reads TGTGCCAGCAGTTTAAGGGGGCCATTGCTAGGCTACACCTTC.

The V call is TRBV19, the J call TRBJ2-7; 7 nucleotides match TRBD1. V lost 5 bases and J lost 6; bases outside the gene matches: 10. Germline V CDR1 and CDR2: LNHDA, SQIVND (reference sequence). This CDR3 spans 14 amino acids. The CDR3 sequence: CASSPTGMKLEQYF. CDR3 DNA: TGTGCCAGTAGTCCGACAGGGATGAAACTCGAGCAGTACTTC.

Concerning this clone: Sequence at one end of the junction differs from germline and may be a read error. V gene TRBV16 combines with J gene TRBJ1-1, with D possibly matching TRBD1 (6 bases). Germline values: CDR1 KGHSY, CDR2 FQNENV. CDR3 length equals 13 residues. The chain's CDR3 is CAGSQSGHSEAFF. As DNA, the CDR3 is TGTGCCGGCAGCCAATCGGGACACTCTGAAGCTTTCTTT.

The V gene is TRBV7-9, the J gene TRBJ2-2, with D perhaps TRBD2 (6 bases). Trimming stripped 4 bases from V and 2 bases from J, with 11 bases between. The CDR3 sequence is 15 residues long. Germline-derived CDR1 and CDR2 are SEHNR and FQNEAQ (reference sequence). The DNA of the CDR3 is TGTGCCAGCAGCTCTGGGACTTTTAACACCGGGGAGCTGTTTTTT. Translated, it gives CASSSGTFNTGELFF. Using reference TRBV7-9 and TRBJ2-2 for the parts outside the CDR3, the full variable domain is DTGVSQNPRHKITKRGQNVTFRCDPISEHNRLYWYRQTLGQGPEFLTYFQNEAQLEKSRLLSDRFSAERPKGSFSTLEIQRTEQGDSAMYLCASSSGTFNTGELFFGEGSRLTVL.

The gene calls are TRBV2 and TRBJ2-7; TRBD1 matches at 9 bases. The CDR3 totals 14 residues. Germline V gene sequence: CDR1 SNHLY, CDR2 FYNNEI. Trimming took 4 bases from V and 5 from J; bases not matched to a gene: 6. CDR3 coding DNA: TGTGCCAGCAGTGCGGGACAGGGTCGGGACGAGCAGTACTTC. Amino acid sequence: CASSAGQGRDEQYF.

CDR3 protein: CASSTRQGGNYEQYF. In DNA form, the CDR3 reads TGCGCCAGCAGCACCAGACAGGGGGGGAACTACGAGCAGTACTTC. J is TRBJ2-7 and V is TRBV4-1; TRBD1 matches at 9 bases. J gave up 3 bases and V 5 bases, and 8 bases lay outside the gene matches. CDR3 length equals 15 residues. The germline V gene has CDR1 MGHRA and CDR2 YSYEKL.

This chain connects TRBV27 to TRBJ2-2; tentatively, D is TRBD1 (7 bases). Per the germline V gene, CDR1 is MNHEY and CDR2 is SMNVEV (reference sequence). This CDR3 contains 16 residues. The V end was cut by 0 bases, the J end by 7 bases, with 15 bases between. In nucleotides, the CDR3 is TGTGCCAGCAGTTTATCTCAGGGGGGCTGGCTCGGGGAGCTGTTTTTT. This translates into CASSLSQGGWLGELFF.

The CDR3 DNA sequence: TGTGCCAGCAGTGAACTAGCCGAGCAGTACTTC. It specifies CASSELAEQYF. The genes are TRBV6-1 and TRBJ2-7; D might be TRBD2 (5 bases). The length of the CDR3 is 11 residues. V lost 2 bases, J lost 6 bases, and 5 bases lay in between. Per the germline V gene, CDR1 is MNHNS and CDR2 is SASEGT.

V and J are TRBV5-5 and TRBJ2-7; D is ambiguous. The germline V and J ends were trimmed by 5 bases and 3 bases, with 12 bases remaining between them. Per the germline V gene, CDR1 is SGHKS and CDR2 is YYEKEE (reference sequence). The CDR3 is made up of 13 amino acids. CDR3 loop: CASSPTDSYEQYF. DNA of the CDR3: TGTGCCAGCAGTCCTACAGATAGCTACGAGCAGTACTTC. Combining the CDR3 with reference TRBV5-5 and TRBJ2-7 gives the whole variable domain DAGVTQSPTHLIKTRGQQVTLRCSPISGHKSVSWYQQVLGQGPQFIFQYYEKEERGRGNFPDRFSARQFPNYSSELNVNALLLGDSALYLCASSPTDSYEQYFGPGTRLTVT.

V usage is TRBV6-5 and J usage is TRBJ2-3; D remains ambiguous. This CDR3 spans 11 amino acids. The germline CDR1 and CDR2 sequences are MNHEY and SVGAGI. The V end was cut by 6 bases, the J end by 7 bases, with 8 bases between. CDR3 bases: TGTGCCAGCAGCCAACTAAATACGCAGTATTTT. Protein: CASSQLNTQYF.

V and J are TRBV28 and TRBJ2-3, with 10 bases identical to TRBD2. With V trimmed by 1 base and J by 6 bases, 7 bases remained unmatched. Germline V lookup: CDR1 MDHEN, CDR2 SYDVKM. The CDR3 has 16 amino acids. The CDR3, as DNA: TGTGCCAGCAGTTTATTGCTAGCGGGAGTTAGGGATACGCAGTATTTT. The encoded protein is CASSLLLAGVRDTQYF.

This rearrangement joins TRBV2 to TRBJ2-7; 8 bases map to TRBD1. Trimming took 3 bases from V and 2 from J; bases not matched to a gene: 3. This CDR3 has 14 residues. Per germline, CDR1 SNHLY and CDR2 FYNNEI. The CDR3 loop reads CASSEPGQAYEQYF. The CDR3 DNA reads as TGTGCCAGCAGTGAGCCGGGACAGGCCTACGAGCAGTACTTC. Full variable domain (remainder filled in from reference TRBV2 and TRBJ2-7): EPEVTQTPSHQVTQMGQEVILRCVPISNHLYFYWYRQILGQKVEFLVSFYNNEISEKSEIFDDQFSVERPDGSNFTLKIRSTKLEDSAMYFCASSEPGQAYEQYFGPGTRLTVT.

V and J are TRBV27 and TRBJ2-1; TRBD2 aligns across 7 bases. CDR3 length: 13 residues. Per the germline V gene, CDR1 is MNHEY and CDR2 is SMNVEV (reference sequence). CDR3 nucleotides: TGTGCTAGCGGGTTAAGGTCCTACAATGAGCAGTTCTTC. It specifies CASGLRSYNEQFF.

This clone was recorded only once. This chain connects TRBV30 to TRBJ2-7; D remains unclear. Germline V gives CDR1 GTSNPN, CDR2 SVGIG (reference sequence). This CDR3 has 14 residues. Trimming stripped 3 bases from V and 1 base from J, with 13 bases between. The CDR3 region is CAWRAEPPSYEQYF. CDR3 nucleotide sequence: TGTGCCTGGAGGGCGGAACCTCCATCCTACGAGCAGTACTTC.

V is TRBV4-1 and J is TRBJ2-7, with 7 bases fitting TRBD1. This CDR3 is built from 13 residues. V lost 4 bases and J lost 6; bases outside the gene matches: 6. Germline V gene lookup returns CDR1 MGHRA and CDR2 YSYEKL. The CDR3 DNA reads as TGCGCCAGCAGCCCGAGGGGGCCGGGCGAGCAGTACTTC. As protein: CASSPRGPGEQYF.

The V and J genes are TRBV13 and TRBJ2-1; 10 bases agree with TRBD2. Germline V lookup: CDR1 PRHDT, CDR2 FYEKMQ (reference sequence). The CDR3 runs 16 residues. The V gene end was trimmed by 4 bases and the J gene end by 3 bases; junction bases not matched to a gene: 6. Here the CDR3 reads CASSSAGLASYNEQFF. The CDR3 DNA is TGTGCCAGCAGCTCCGCGGGACTAGCGAGCTACAATGAGCAGTTCTTC.